A selection of T cell receptor beta chains follows, all from one sample in a study of blood T cell repertoires in COVID-19. The repertoire was sequenced with immunoSEQ multiplex PCR; TCRdb's copy has only in-frame clones and lacks some. The sample contains nearly 110,000 clones, about two thirds of which appear only once. The sample comprised peripheral blood. The receptors come from a human donor with acute or convalescent COVID-19. The donor label of this sample is uncertain. Each CDR3 is given with its conserved first and last residue. D genes are given only for firm matches. Not all rows give a size; the values are once, few, many and, for expanded clones, a class.

v_call,clone_size,j_call,d_call,cdr3_aa,cdr3_nt
TRBV28,-,TRBJ2-5,-,CASSPGDSPTEETQYF,TGTGCCAGCAGCCCTGGGGACTCACCCACTGAGGAGACCCAGTACTTC
TRBV2,-,TRBJ2-6,TRBD1,CASSVDRAGANVLTF,TGTGCCAGCAGCGTCGACAGGGCTGGGGCCAACGTCCTGACTTTC
TRBV3-1/TRBV3-2,few,TRBJ1-5,-,CASSRQGNQPQHF,TGTGCCAGCAGCCGTCAGGGGAATCAGCCCCAGCATTTT
TRBV7-9,-,TRBJ2-3,-,CASRRQVDTQYF,TGTGCCAGCAGGCGACAGGTAGATACGCAGTATTTT
TRBV7-2,once,TRBJ2-3,-,CASSLLASADTQYF,TGTGCCAGCAGCTTACTCGCTAGCGCAGATACGCAGTATTTT
TRBV4-1,-,TRBJ1-5,-,CASSPPGVAQPQHF,TGCGCCAGCAGCCCCCCAGGGGTGGCACAGCCCCAGCATTTT
TRBV5-4,-,TRBJ2-4,TRBD2,CASSPGGSKNIQYF,TGTGCCAGCAGCCCGGGAGGGTCCAAAAACATTCAGTACTTC
TRBV7-6,-,TRBJ2-5,-,CASSLWQVQETQYF,TGTGCCAGCAGCTTATGGCAGGTCCAAGAGACCCAGTACTTC
TRBV11-2,many,TRBJ1-2,TRBD1,CASSLLSTGRHGYTF,TGTGCCAGCAGCTTACTTTCGACAGGGAGACATGGCTACACCTTC
TRBV4-1,many,TRBJ1-5,TRBD1,CASSQPNRGQQPQHF,TGCGCCAGCAGCCAACCCAACAGGGGACAGCAGCCCCAGCATTTT
TRBV7-9,once,TRBJ1-2,TRBD1,CASSSRQGDGGYTF,TGTGCCAGCAGCTCGAGACAGGGTGATGGTGGCTACACCTTC
TRBV7-8,-,TRBJ1-5,-,CASSQNQLRQPQHF,TGTGCCAGCAGCCAAAACCAGTTACGACAGCCCCAGCATTTT
TRBV28,-,TRBJ1-1,-,CASRTGFEAFF,TGTGCCAGCAGGACAGGCTTTGAAGCTTTCTTT
TRBV9,-,TRBJ1-6,TRBD1,CASSVEQGVAPLHF,TGTGCCAGCAGCGTAGAACAGGGGGTTGCACCCCTCCACTTT
TRBV28,-,TRBJ1-5,TRBD1,CASSHLSGTGYQHF,TGTGCCAGCAGCCACCTGAGTGGGACAGGTTACCAGCATTTT
TRBV2,-,TRBJ2-6,-,CASSKGSSGANVLTF,TGTGCCAGCAGTAAAGGGAGCTCTGGGGCCAACGTCCTGACTTTC
TRBV7-8,-,TRBJ1-5,-,CASSFGASDQPQHF,TGTGCCAGCAGCTTTGGGGCTAGCGATCAGCCCCAGCATTTT
TRBV7-2,-,TRBJ1-2,TRBD1,CASSLTGGTNYGYTF,TGTGCCAGCAGCTTGACAGGGGGTACTAACTATGGCTACACCTTC
TRBV7-7,-,TRBJ1-5,-,CASRSPGAGNQPQHF,TGTGCTAGCAGATCCCCTGGGGCAGGTAATCAGCCCCAGCATTTT
TRBV5-6,-,TRBJ1-1,TRBD1,CASSLAGTVGTEAFF,TGTGCCAGCAGCTTGGCCGGGACAGTGGGGACTGAAGCTTTCTTT
TRBV9,once,TRBJ1-2,-,CASSSSDGGRRYGYTF,TGTGCCAGCAGCTCTAGTGACGGGGGGCGGAGGTATGGCTACACCTTC
TRBV5-3,few,TRBJ1-1,-,CARSLCACDYTEAFF,TGTGCCAGAAGCTTGTGCGCTTGCGATTACACTGAAGCTTTCTTT
TRBV5-8,once,TRBJ2-3,-,CASSEGQHTDTQYF,TGTGCCAGCAGCGAGGGACAACACACAGATACGCAGTATTTT
TRBV28,-,TRBJ2-1,TRBD2,CASSLFWLAGGNEQFF,TGTGCCAGCAGTTTATTTTGGCTAGCGGGGGGTAATGAGCAGTTCTTC
TRBV2,once,TRBJ1-3,-,CASSERRGTIYF,TGTGCCAGCAGTGAAAGGAGAGGCACCATATATTTT
TRBV6-5,many,TRBJ2-7,-,CASSHRNSPYEQYF,TGTGCCAGCAGCCACCGGAACAGCCCCTACGAGCAGTACTTC
TRBV3-1/TRBV3-2,-,TRBJ1-1,-,CASSVRSNTEAFF,TGTGCCAGCAGCGTCCGTTCGAACACTGAAGCTTTCTTT
TRBV7-9,few,TRBJ2-2,TRBD2,CASSLSRAVTSGSTGELFF,TGTGCCAGCAGCTTATCACGGGCTGTGACTAGCGGGTCCACCGGGGAGCTGTTTTTT
TRBV5-1,few,TRBJ2-5,TRBD1,CASSFPGGRETQYF,TGCGCCAGCAGCTTCCCAGGGGGCAGAGAGACCCAGTACTTC
TRBV7-2,few,TRBJ2-7,TRBD2,CASSLARTSGGTSYEQYF,TGTGCCAGCAGCTTAGCGAGGACTAGCGGGGGGACCTCCTACGAGCAGTACTTC
TRBV18,few,TRBJ1-2,-,CASSRWDGTQTNYGYTF,TGTGCCAGCTCACGCTGGGATGGGACACAGACTAACTATGGCTACACCTTC